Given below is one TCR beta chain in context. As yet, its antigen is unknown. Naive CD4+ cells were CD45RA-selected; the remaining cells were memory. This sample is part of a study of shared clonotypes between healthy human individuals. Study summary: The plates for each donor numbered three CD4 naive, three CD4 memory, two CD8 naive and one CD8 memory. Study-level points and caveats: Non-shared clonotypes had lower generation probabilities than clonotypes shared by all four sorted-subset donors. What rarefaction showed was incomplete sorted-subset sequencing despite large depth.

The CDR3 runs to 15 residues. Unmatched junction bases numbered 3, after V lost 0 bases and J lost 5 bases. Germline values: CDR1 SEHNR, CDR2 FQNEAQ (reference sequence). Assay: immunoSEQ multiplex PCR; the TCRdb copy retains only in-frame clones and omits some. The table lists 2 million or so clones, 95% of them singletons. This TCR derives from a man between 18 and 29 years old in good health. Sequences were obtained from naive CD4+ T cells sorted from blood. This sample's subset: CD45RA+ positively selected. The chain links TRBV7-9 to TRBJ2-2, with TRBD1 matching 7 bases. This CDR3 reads CASSLARGLTGELFF. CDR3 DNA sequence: TGTGCCAGCAGCTTAGCCAGGGGGTTAACCGGGGAGCTGTTTTTT.